This T cell receptor (beta chain) stems from a study of blood T cell repertoires in COVID-19. The wider study: Spain, Italy and the United States supplied samples that represented acute and convalescent COVID-19.

Seattle patients were enrolled during active infection and followed longitudinally. Original processing methods: Amplification of reference gene primers provided the estimated nucleated cell counts. Clones were read by immunoSEQ multiplex PCR, and TCRdb kept only the in-frame ones, dropping some. V and J calls and clone size are given by that table; D and trimming were obtained from the DNA. This table has 400,000 or so clones, about 89% appearing once. The J segment lost 10 bases and the V segment lost 2 bases, leaving 5 bases of the junction unmatched. The length of the CDR3 is 13 residues. Germline CDR1 and CDR2: SQVTM and ANQGSEA.

This chain uses TRBV29-1 with TRBJ1-6, with 7 nucleotides matching TRBD1. The sequence came from a woman in her thirties or forties with COVID-19, enrolled during active disease. What was sequenced was peripheral blood. The CDR3 region is CSVEQGEKSPLHF. CDR3 bases: TGCAGCGTTGAACAGGGGGAAAAATCACCCCTCCACTTT. The full variable domain, with the rest looked up from reference TRBV29-1 and TRBJ1-6, is SAVISQKPSRDICQRGTSLTIQCQVDSQVTMMFWYRQQPGQSLTLIATANQGSEATYESGFVIDKFPISRPNLTFSTLTVSNMSPEDSSIYLCSVEQGEKSPLHFGNGTRLTVT.